The 25 T cell receptor beta chains below all came from one sample that was sequenced in a study of graft-versus-host responses after intestinal transplantation. The table came from immunoSEQ multiplex PCR; TCRdb's copy has only in-frame clones and leaves some out. The top ten clones hold 3.5% to 4% of a sample with 7,000 to 9,000 clones, 30% of them seen once. Specimen: alloreactive CD4+ T cells from a mixed lymphocyte reaction culture, collected before transplantation. The subset here: CFSE-low proliferating T cells sorted from approximately 6-day pre-transplant mixed lymphocyte reaction (GvH or HvG direction). Source of these receptors: a human patient who was an organ donor for intestinal transplantation.

This clone was picked up one time. This sequence joins TRBV9 and TRBJ1-1; D is uncertain. Germline V lookup: CDR1 SGDLS, CDR2 YYNGEE. The CDR3 sequence is 14 residues long. The V gene lost 0 bases and the J gene lost 1 base, with 7 bases spanning the gap. This chain's CDR3 is CASSVGSRNTEAFF. In DNA, the CDR3 is TGTGCCAGCAGCGTAGGGAGTAGGAACACTGAAGCTTTCTTT.

This chain links TRBV7-9 with TRBJ1-1; 7 nucleotides align to TRBD1. The germline gives CDR1 SEHNR, CDR2 FQNEAQ (reference sequence). This CDR3 is built from 18 residues. Losses at the gene ends were 3 bases for V and 1 base for J; bases not matched to a gene: 14. The CDR3 here is CASSLKGLGTAENTEAFF. In DNA, the CDR3 is TGTGCCAGCAGCTTGAAGGGGTTAGGGACAGCCGAGAACACTGAAGCTTTCTTT.

Comment on this clone: With a much larger clone just one base away, this may be a read error. This chain links TRBV28 with TRBJ1-2; TRBD1 matches at 9 bases. Germline values: CDR1 MDHEN, CDR2 SYDVKM. The CDR3 is 14 residues long. CDR3 in amino acids: CAGRTDRGLHGYTF. CDR3 sequence (DNA): TGTGCCGGCAGGACGGACAGGGGACTCCATGGCTACACCTTC.

In DNA form, the CDR3 reads TGTGCCAGTGGACTAGCGGGGGTCTACGAGCAGTACTTC. It codes for CASGLAGVYEQYF. This chain joins TRBV2 and TRBJ2-7, with 13 bases lining up with TRBD2. With V trimmed by 9 bases and J by 3 bases, 2 bases remained unmatched. Germline V lookup: CDR1 SNHLY, CDR2 FYNNEI. The CDR3 is 13 residues long.

V usage is TRBV6-6 and J usage is TRBJ1-3, with D maybe TRBD1 (5 bases). This CDR3 region has 14 residues. Germline V gene data show CDR1 as MNHNY and CDR2 as SVGAGI (reference sequence). Trimming removed 2 bases from V and 2 bases from J, with 7 bases in between. CDR3 sequence reads: CASSYRGTGNTIYF. As DNA, the CDR3 is TGTGCCAGCAGTTACCGGGGGACTGGAAACACCATATATTTT.

V is TRBV7-2 and J is TRBJ1-4, with D possibly matching TRBD1 (5 bases). This CDR3 spans 12 amino acids. V lost 2 bases, J lost 7 bases, and 5 bases lay in between. The germline V gene encodes CDR1 SGHTA and CDR2 FQGNSA. The CDR3: CASSLQGEKLFF. The CDR3 DNA reads as TGTGCCAGCAGCTTACAGGGTGAAAAACTGTTTTTT.

By frequency in the sample, this clone is medium-sized. This rearrangement joins TRBV11-2 to TRBJ2-7, with 9 bases lining up with TRBD1. This CDR3 spans 15 amino acids. Germline trimming cut 5 bases from V and 2 bases from J; bases unmatched to any gene: 7. Germline V gene sequence: CDR1 SGHAT, CDR2 FQNNGV. The CDR3 DNA is TGTGCCAGCAGCCCAACAGGGGGCATAGCCTACGAGCAGTACTTC. Its translation: CASSPTGGIAYEQYF.

CDR3 protein: CASSLAGFSYEQYF. CDR3 DNA sequence: TGTGCCAGCAGCTTGGCAGGTTTTTCCTACGAGCAGTACTTC. V gene TRBV5-4 combines with J gene TRBJ2-7; unclear D gene. The CDR3 length is 14 residues. Germline V gene sequence: CDR1 SGHNT, CDR2 YYREEE (reference sequence). V was cut by 0 bases and J by 1 base, with 8 bases left in between.

This clone came up a few times. The chain joins TRBV6-1 to TRBJ2-7, with D perhaps matching TRBD2 (7 bases). Trimming pared 4 bases from V and 3 bases from J, leaving 16 bases between. The CDR3 consists of 15 residues. Germline assignment: CDR1 MNHNS and CDR2 SASEGT. The CDR3 here is CASSAEGGRIYEQYF. Here the CDR3 DNA reads TGTGCCAGCAGTGCCGAGGGGGGGCGCATCTACGAGCAGTACTTC.

Relative to its sample, this clone is medium-sized. The chain has TRBV5-6 and TRBJ1-3; tentatively, D is TRBD1 (5 bases). The V and J ends lost 2 bases and 4 bases respectively, with 10 bases between them. CDR3 length: 14 amino acids. Germline CDR1 is SGHDT and CDR2 is YYEEEE. This chain's CDR3 is CASSLRGRGNTIYF. CDR3 DNA: TGTGCCAGCAGCTTAAGGGGTAGGGGAAACACCATATATTTT.

V is TRBV10-2 and J is TRBJ2-7, with TRBD2 identical over 10 bases. Germline assignment: CDR1 WSHSY and CDR2 SAAADI. The J segment lost 3 bases and the V segment lost 3 bases, leaving 8 bases of the junction unmatched. The CDR3 covers 16 residues. CDR3 protein: CASSDLSGTSVYEQYF. The CDR3 bases are TGCGCCAGCAGTGATCTCTCGGGGACTAGCGTCTACGAGCAGTACTTC.

This clone was seen more than once but under ten times. V and J are TRBV27 and TRBJ2-3; 9 bases fit TRBD1. After removal of 3 bases from V and 4 bases from J, the junction contained 11 bases not matched to a gene. Germline V CDR1 and CDR2: MNHEY, SMNVEV (reference sequence). This CDR3 has 17 residues. The CDR3 nucleotides are TGTGCCAGCAGTTTTAGGGGAACAGGGGGCTACGCAGATACGCAGTATTTT. This codes for CASSFRGTGGYADTQYF.

V and J are TRBV2 and TRBJ2-4, with TRBD1 identical over 8 bases. The CDR3 has 19 amino acids. J lost 0 bases, V lost 4 bases, and 14 bases had no gene match. Germline V lookup: CDR1 SNHLY, CDR2 FYNNEI. CDR3 in amino acids: CASSVGQEVLPEAKNIQYF. CDR3 bases: TGTGCCAGCAGTGTGGGACAGGAGGTTCTACCTGAAGCCAAAAACATTCAGTACTTC.

J is TRBJ2-5 and V is TRBV5-1; 11 nucleotides align to TRBD2. Looked up from germline, CDR1 is SGHRS and CDR2 is YFSETQ. V shed 2 bases, J shed 3 bases, and the junction held 3 bases outside the gene matches. The CDR3 has 15 amino acids. The CDR3 loop reads CASSLLAGVKETQYF. The DNA for the CDR3 is TGCGCCAGCAGCTTACTAGCGGGGGTAAAAGAGACCCAGTACTTC.

The chain links TRBV7-9 to TRBJ2-7, with D unclear. The CDR3 spans 11 residues. Trimming took 5 bases from V and 5 from J, leaving 7 bases between them. Germline CDR1 is SEHNR and CDR2 is FQNEAQ (reference sequence). The CDR3 sequence: CASSPLDEQYF. The CDR3 DNA follows: TGTGCCAGCAGCCCACTTGACGAGCAGTACTTC. The entire variable domain, with the rest obtained from reference TRBV7-9 and TRBJ2-7, is as follows: DTGVSQNPRHKITKRGQNVTFRCDPISEHNRLYWYRQTLGQGPEFLTYFQNEAQLEKSRLLSDRFSAERPKGSFSTLEIQRTEQGDSAMYLCASSPLDEQYFGPGTRLTVT.

In this sample, this clone turned up a few times. The CDR3 sequence is CASSSKGGVWSGNTIYF. In DNA, the CDR3 is TGTGCCAGCAGCAGTAAAGGGGGGGTCTGGTCTGGAAACACCATATATTTT. V and J are TRBV7-2 and TRBJ1-3, with TRBD1 as a possible D gene (6 bases). The CDR3 extends over 17 amino acids. CDR1 SGHTA and CDR2 FQGNSA come from the germline V gene. With 5 bases removed from V and 1 base from J, the gap between germline ends came to 18 bases.

The V gene is TRBV27, the J gene TRBJ2-2, with D uncertain. This CDR3 comprises 12 residues. Trimming pared 3 bases from V and 8 bases from J, leaving 7 bases between. CDR1 is MNHEY, CDR2 SMNVEV, per germline (reference sequence). CDR3 residues: CASSFQVGELFF. As DNA, the CDR3 is TGTGCCAGCAGTTTTCAGGTGGGGGAGCTGTTTTTT.

The DNA of the CDR3 is TGTGCCAGTAGTAGGGCAGGAAACTACGAGCAGTACTTC. It specifies CASSRAGNYEQYF. V usage is TRBV19 and J usage is TRBJ2-7; D is ambiguous. V lost 4 bases, J lost 3 bases, and 10 bases lay in between. The CDR3 sequence is 13 residues long. Germline V CDR1 and CDR2: LNHDA, SQIVND (reference sequence).

This clone is labeled medium-sized. The chain joins TRBV23-1 to TRBJ2-2; TRBD1 matches at 7 bases. TRBV23-1 is labeled an ORF, and its function is uncertain. V lost 4 bases and J lost 8; bases outside the gene matches: 4. CDR3 length: 13 residues. CDR3 nucleotides: TGCGCCAGCAGTCGGTCAGGGGGTGGGGAGCTGTTTTTT. It yields the protein CASSRSGGGELFF.

Only a few counts were recorded for this clone. The chain couples TRBV2 to TRBJ2-1, with TRBD1 matching over 7 bases. Losses at the gene ends were 4 bases for V and 0 bases for J; bases not matched to a gene: 3. The CDR3 covers 15 residues. The germline V gene has CDR1 SNHLY and CDR2 FYNNEI. CDR3 sequence (DNA): TGTGCCAGCAGTGCGGACAGGAGCTCCTACAATGAGCAGTTCTTC. Translated: CASSADRSSYNEQFF.

The chain uses TRBV10-3 and TRBJ2-7; D is undetermined. This CDR3 spans 17 amino acids. Germline CDR1 and CDR2: ENHRY and SYGVKD. The germline V and J ends were trimmed by 0 bases and 3 bases, with 18 bases remaining between them. In nucleotides, the CDR3 is TGTGCCATCAGTGAGTCTAAGACGATGCGGTCTCTCTACGAGCAGTACTTC. This sequence encodes CAISESKTMRSLYEQYF.

This clone was counted between two and nine times. The chain couples TRBV11-3 to TRBJ2-3; 11 nucleotides line up with TRBD2. In germline, CDR1 is SGHNT, CDR2 YENEEA. This CDR3 contains 18 residues. The V segment lost 2 bases and the J segment 0 bases; nucleotides outside the gene matches: 7. The CDR3 loop reads CASSLYPSGGSSTDTQYF. The CDR3 nucleotides read TGTGCCAGCAGCTTATATCCTAGCGGGGGGTCTAGCACAGATACGCAGTATTTT.

The chain joins TRBV5-1 to TRBJ1-2; 8 bases agree with TRBD1. This CDR3 comprises 14 residues. V lost 4 bases and J lost 3; bases outside the gene matches: 5. Germline lookup yields CDR1 SGHRS and CDR2 YFSETQ. The CDR3 sequence: CASSPGQGYYGYTF. The CDR3 DNA sequence: TGCGCCAGCAGCCCAGGACAGGGATACTATGGCTACACCTTC. Supplemented by reference TRBV5-1 and TRBJ1-2, the full variable domain reads KAGVTQTPRYLIKTRGQQVTLSCSPISGHRSVSWYQQTPGQGLQFLFEYFSETQRNKGNFPGRFSGRQFSNSRSEMNVSTLELGDSALYLCASSPGQGYYGYTFGSGTRLTVV.

This clone was picked up a small number of times. This chain uses TRBV7-2 with TRBJ2-3; a possible D gene is TRBD2 (5 bases). The V end lost 2 bases, the J end lost 6 bases, and 9 bases lay between the germline ends. The germline V gene has CDR1 SGHTA and CDR2 FQGNSA. The CDR3 spans 13 residues. The CDR3 DNA follows: TGTGCCAGCAGCTTACAGAGGGAGGATACGCAGTATTTT. Amino acids: CASSLQREDTQYF. Based on the CDR3 plus reference TRBV7-2 and TRBJ2-3, the full variable domain is GAGVSQSPSNKVTEKGKDVELRCDPISGHTALYWYRQSLGQGLEFLIYFQGNSAPDKSGLPSDRFSAERTGGSVSTLTIQRTQQEDSAVYLCASSLQREDTQYFGPGTRLTVL.

V usage is TRBV9 and J usage is TRBJ1-1; 10 bases are shared with TRBD1. CDR1 and CDR2 (germline): SGDLS, YYNGEE. CDR3 length: 15 residues. After removal of 4 bases from V and 4 bases from J, the junction contained 7 bases not matched to a gene. The CDR3 reads CASSPTGGPSTEAFF. CDR3 in DNA: TGTGCCAGCAGCCCGACAGGGGGCCCTTCCACTGAAGCTTTCTTT.